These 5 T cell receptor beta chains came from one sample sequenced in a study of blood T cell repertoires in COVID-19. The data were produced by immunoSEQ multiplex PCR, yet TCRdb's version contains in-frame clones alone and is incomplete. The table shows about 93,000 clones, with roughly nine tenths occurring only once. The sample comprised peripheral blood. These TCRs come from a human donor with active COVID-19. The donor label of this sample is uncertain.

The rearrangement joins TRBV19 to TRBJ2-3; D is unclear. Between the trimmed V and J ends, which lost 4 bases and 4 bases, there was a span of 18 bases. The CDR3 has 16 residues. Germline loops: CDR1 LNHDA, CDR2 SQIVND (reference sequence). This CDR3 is CASSRRGITVADTQYF. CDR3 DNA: TGTGCCAGTAGTAGGCGAGGAATTACCGTCGCAGATACGCAGTATTTT. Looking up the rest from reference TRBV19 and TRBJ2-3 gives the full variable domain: DGGITQSPKYLFRKEGQNVTLSCEQNLNHDAMYWYRQDPGQGLRLIYYSQIVNDFQKGDIAEGYSVSREKKESFPLTVTSAQKNPTAFYLCASSRRGITVADTQYFGPGTRLTVL.

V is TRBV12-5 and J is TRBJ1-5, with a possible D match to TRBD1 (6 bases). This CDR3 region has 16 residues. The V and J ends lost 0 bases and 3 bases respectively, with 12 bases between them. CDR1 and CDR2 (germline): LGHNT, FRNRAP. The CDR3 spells CASGLVLAGDNQPQHF. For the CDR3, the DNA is TGTGCTAGTGGTTTGGTACTGGCAGGGGACAATCAGCCCCAGCATTTT.

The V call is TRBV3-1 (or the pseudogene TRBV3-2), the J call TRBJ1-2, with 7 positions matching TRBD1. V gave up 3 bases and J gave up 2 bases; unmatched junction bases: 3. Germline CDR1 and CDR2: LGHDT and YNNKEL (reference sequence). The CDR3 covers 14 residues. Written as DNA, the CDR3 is TGTGCCAGCAGCCAGACGACAGGGAACTATGGCTACACCTTC. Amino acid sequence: CASSQTTGNYGYTF.

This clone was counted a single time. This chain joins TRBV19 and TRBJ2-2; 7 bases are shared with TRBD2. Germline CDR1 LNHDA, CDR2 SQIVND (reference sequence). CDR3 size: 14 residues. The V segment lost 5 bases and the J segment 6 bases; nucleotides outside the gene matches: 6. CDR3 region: CASSQRDPPGELFF. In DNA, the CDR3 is TGTGCCAGTAGTCAGCGGGATCCCCCCGGGGAGCTGTTTTTT.

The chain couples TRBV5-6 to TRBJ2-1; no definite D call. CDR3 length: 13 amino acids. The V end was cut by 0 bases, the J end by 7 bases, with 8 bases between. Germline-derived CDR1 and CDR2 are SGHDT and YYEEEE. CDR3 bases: TGTGCCAGCAGCTTGGTAGCCCTGAATGAGCAGTTCTTC. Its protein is CASSLVALNEQFF.